This entry describes one T cell receptor beta chain. The data originate from a study of blood T cell repertoires in COVID-19. Germline V gene lookup returns CDR1 MNHEY and CDR2 SVGEGT. Trimming at V came to 0 bases and at J to 2 bases, leaving 8 bases not matched to a gene. The CDR3 loop spans 17 amino acids. Measured with immunoSEQ multiplex PCR; TCRdb has only the in-frame clones, and not every one. Of around 240,000 clones listed, about nine tenths are singletons. The origin of this receptor is a human donor in a cohort exposed to, infected with or recovered from COVID-19 (not recorded which). The donor label of this sample is uncertain. The sample taken for sequencing was PBMCs or T cells enriched from blood (not recorded which). The chain carries TRBV6-2 or TRBV6-3 and TRBJ1-2; 8 nucleotides line up with TRBD1. CDR3 loop: CASSYSTGGGPNYGYTF. CDR3 coding DNA: TGTGCCAGCAGTTACTCTACAGGGGGTGGCCCCAACTATGGCTACACCTTC.